Shown below are 2 T cell receptor beta chains from a single sample sequenced in a study of CD8 T cells in Susac syndrome (dated by TCRdb to about 2019). Library preparation employed the immunoSEQ multiplex PCR assay. RNA was extracted using the RNeasy kit, and roughly 0.45 to 1 microgram was reverse transcribed with random hexamers. Clones were called with MiXCR by TCRdb after fastp trimmed the public reads at Q25, and only in-frame beta chains were retained. Rows are unified per CDR3 protein, each entry keeping the most common DNA and genes. The sample table contains roughly 120,000 distinct CDR3 sequences; only one count was recorded for more than 85% of them. The ten most abundant clones make up approximately 0.31% of the sample. Sequencing used CD8+ T cells from PBMCs. Receptors originate from a human donor with multiple sclerosis.

The chain carries TRBV20-1 and TRBJ2-1; TRBD1 or TRBD2 may be the D gene (5 bases each). V was cut by 0 bases and J by 2 bases, with 11 bases left in between. Germline V gene data show CDR1 as DFQATT and CDR2 as SNEGSKA (reference sequence). The CDR3 covers 15 residues. CDR3 nucleotides: TGCAGTGCTAGAGAATCCGGGACCACCTACAATGAGCAGTTCTTC. Translation gives CSARESGTTYNEQFF.

The gene calls are TRBV4-2 and TRBJ2-7, with TRBD2 identical over 10 bases. Germline lookup yields CDR1 LGHNA and CDR2 YNFKEQ. CDR3 length: 15 residues. V lost 4 bases to trimming and J lost 7 bases; unmatched junction nucleotides: 10. The chain's CDR3 is CASSRGTSEEREQYF. CDR3 DNA: TGTGCCAGCAGCCGAGGGACTAGCGAGGAGAGGGAGCAGTACTTC.